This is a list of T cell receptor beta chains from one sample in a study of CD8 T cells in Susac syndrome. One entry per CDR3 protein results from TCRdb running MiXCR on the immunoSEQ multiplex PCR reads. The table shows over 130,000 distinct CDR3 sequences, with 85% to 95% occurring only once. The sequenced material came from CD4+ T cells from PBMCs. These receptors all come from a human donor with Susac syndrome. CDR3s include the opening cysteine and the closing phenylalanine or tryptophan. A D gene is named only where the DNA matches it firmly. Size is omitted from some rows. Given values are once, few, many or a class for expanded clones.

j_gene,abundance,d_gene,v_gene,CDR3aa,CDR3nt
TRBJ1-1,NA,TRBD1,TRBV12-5,CASGLVQSGDSEAFF,TGTGCTAGTGGTTTGGTACAGTCGGGGGACAGCGAAGCTTTCTTT
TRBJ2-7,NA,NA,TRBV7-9,CASSLAGGRAHEQYF,TGTGCCAGCAGCTTAGCCGGCGGCAGGGCCCACGAGCAGTACTTC
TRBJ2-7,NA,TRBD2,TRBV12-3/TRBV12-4,CASSHGLASYEQYF,TGTGCCAGCAGTCACGGACTAGCAAGCTACGAGCAGTACTTC
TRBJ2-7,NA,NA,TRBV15,CATSRDSTYEQYF,TGTGCCACCAGCAGGGACAGTACCTACGAGCAGTACTTC
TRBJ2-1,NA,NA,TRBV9,CASSVEGANNEQFF,TGTGCCAGCAGCGTAGAGGGAGCGAATAATGAGCAGTTCTTC
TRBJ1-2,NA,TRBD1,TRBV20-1,CSASLGGREGYGYTF,TGCAGTGCTAGCCTAGGGGGCAGGGAGGGCTATGGCTACACCTTC
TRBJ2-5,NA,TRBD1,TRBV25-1,CASSESRDRGRETQYF,TGTGCCAGCAGCGAATCCCGGGACAGGGGACGAGAGACCCAGTACTTC
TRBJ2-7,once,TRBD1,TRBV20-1,CSASKTGGAGFEQYF,TGCAGTGCTTCTAAGACAGGGGGCGCAGGATTCGAGCAGTACTTC
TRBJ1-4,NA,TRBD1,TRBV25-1,CASSVAGQGNEKLFF,TGTGCCAGCAGTGTGGCGGGACAGGGGAATGAAAAACTGTTTTTT
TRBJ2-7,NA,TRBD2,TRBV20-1,CSASGTSGSRPSYEQYF,TGCAGTGCTAGTGGGACTAGCGGGAGTCGGCCGAGCTACGAGCAGTACTTC
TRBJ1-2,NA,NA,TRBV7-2,CASSSEGYTF,TGTGCCAGCAGCTCGGAAGGCTACACCTTC
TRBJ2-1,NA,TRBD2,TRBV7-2,CASSSPLAGGPHNEQFF,TGTGCCAGCAGCTCCCCCCTAGCGGGAGGGCCGCACAATGAGCAGTTCTTC
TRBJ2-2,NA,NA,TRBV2,CASSEVPHKGLFF,TGTGCCAGCAGTGAAGTCCCCCACAAAGGATTGTTTTTT
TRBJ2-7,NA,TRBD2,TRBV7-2,CASSGRGGSHYEQYF,TGTGCCAGCAGCGGAAGAGGCGGGAGCCACTACGAGCAGTACTTC
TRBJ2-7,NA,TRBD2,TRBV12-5,CASGRTLGGGEQYF,TGTGCTAGTGGTAGAACCTTAGGCGGGGGCGAGCAGTACTTC
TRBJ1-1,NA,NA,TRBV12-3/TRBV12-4,CASSLIKGRNTEAFF,TGTGCCAGCAGTTTAATTAAGGGGAGGAACACTGAAGCTTTCTTT
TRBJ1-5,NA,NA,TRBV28,CASSFGGLPRYSNQPQHF,TGTGCCAGCAGTTTCGGGGGGCTCCCACGGTATAGCAATCAGCCCCAGCATTTT
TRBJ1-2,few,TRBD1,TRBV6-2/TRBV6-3,CASSYSTGQTNYGYTF,TGTGCCAGCAGTTACTCGACGGGACAGACGAACTATGGCTACACCTTC
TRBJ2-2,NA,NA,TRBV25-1,CASSEWQGWSGELFF,TGTGCCAGCAGTGAATGGCAGGGGTGGAGCGGGGAGCTGTTTTTT
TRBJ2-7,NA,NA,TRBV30,CAWSPQSVEQYF,TGTGCCTGGAGTCCACAAAGTGTCGAGCAGTACTTC
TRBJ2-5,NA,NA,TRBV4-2,CASSRRAGETETQYF,TGTGCCAGCAGCCGACGGGCAGGGGAGACGGAGACCCAGTACTTC
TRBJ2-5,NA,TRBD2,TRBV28,CASSLGGSPETQYF,TGTGCCAGCAGTCTCGGCGGGAGCCCAGAGACCCAGTACTTC
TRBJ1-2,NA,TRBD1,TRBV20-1,CSADRVNGYTF,TGCAGTGCGGACAGGGTAAATGGCTACACCTTC
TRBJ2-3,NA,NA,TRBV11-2,CASSLSPADTQYF,TGTGCCAGCAGCTTATCGCCCGCAGATACGCAGTATTTT
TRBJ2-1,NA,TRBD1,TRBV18,CASSPRDRDYNEQFF,TGTGCCAGCTCACCGAGGGACAGGGATTACAATGAGCAGTTCTTC
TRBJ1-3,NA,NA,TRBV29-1,CSTQPYSGNTIYF,TGCAGCACACAGCCCTACTCTGGAAACACCATATATTTT
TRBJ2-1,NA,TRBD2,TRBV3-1,CASSLKNPWASGGTNNEQFF,TGTGCCAGCAGCCTAAAGAATCCCTGGGCTAGCGGGGGGACTAACAATGAGCAGTTCTTC